The TCR beta chain under discussion was sequenced for a study of early T cells in non-severe SARS-CoV-2 infection. In the study overall: Sequenced bulk RNA came from whole blood that was unsorted, and chains were unpaired.

Study results and limitations: A preference for anti-spike CD8 responses marked VDJdb matching, which missed private and CD4 specificities.

Unique molecular identifiers were affixed to single, distinct cDNA molecules. TCRdb reprocessed the 5' RACE reads via MiXCR and lists one record per CDR3 protein. The repertoire holds about 71,000 distinct CDR3 sequences, with roughly 12% as singletons. A few counts support this clonotype. The target antigen is unknown. V dropped 8 bases and J dropped 0 bases, with 12 bases sitting between them. Germline CDR1 and CDR2: SGDLS and YYNGEE. The CDR3 runs to 14 residues. The receptor was isolated from an adult who was a healthcare worker with PCR-confirmed SARS-CoV-2 infection or an uninfected control (not recorded which). Sequencing used whole blood, obtained at baseline. The rearrangement links TRBV9 to TRBJ2-1; maybe TRBD2 (5 bases). CDR3 in DNA: TGTGCCAGTAGACCGGGGAGCTCCTACAATGAGCAGTTCTTC. It is translated as CASRPGSSYNEQFF.